What follows are 23 T cell receptor beta chains derived from one specimen sequenced in a study of T cells in Graves' hyperthyroidism and ophthalmopathy (dated by TCRdb to between 2019 and 2020). The library was obtained by multiplex PCR. Sequencer: Illumina HiSeq 2000. TCR beta CDR3 regions were amplified from RNA transcripts. The TCR CDR3 was subjected to a first round of RT-PCR using the HTBI primer set and the Qiagen OneStep RT-PCR kit. The raw public data were reprocessed by TCRdb itself: fastp quality trimming at Q25, MiXCR clonotype calling, in-frame beta chains only. Identical CDR3 protein sequences are pooled into one entry, listed with their most common genes and DNA. Counted in this sample were about 410,000 distinct CDR3 sequences; under 15% of them appeared once. 13% of the sample is taken by the ten largest. Sequenced: blood. These receptors came from a man younger than 30 with Graves' ophthalmopathy.

Ten or more counts support this clonotype. The chain has TRBV27 and TRBJ1-5, with D perhaps TRBD1 (6 bases). The germline CDR1 and CDR2 sequences are MNHEY and SMNVEV (reference sequence). The length of the CDR3 is 14 residues. V lost 6 bases and J lost 2, with 11 bases in between. For the CDR3, the DNA is TGTGCCAGCAGAGAGGACAGCCGCAATCAGCCCCAGCATTTT. Translating gives CASREDSRNQPQHF.

This clonotype occurred many times. The chain's CDR3 is CASSKTSGSETQYF. CDR3 nucleotides: TGTGCCAGCAGTAAGACTAGCGGGAGCGAGACCCAGTACTTC. The chain couples TRBV12-3 or TRBV12-4 to TRBJ2-5; 12 nucleotides align to TRBD2. The CDR3 length is 14 residues. J was trimmed by 5 bases and V by 5 bases; bases with no gene match: 3.

The chain carries TRBV15 and TRBJ2-5; D gene ambiguous. Germline V gene data show CDR1 as LNHNV and CDR2 as YYDKDF (reference sequence). The CDR3 totals 13 residues. The V and J ends lost 8 bases and 2 bases respectively, with 12 bases between them. The chain's CDR3 is CATLLQLQETQYF. CDR3 sequence (DNA): TGTGCCACCCTTCTCCAGCTACAAGAGACCCAGTACTTC. Full variable domain (rest looked up from reference TRBV15 and TRBJ2-5): DAMVIQNPRYQVTQFGKPVTLSCSQTLNHNVMYWYQQKSSQAPKLLFHYYDKDFNNEADTPDNFQSRRPNTSFCFLDIRSPGLGDTAMYLCATLLQLQETQYFGPGTRLLVL.

This clonotype showed up many times. J is TRBJ2-7 and V is TRBV3-1; 9 nucleotides align to TRBD2. Germline V lookup: CDR1 LGHDT, CDR2 YNNKEL (reference sequence). With V trimmed by 3 bases and J by 7 bases, 10 bases remained unmatched. CDR3 length equals 15 residues. In DNA, the CDR3 is TGTGCCAGCAGCCAGCGCGGGGGGGGGCCAGGTGAGCAGTACTTC. It codes for CASSQRGGGPGEQYF.

In its sample, this clonotype was seen many times. The genes are TRBV7-6 and TRBJ2-3, with D possibly TRBD2 on 5 matching bases. V was clipped by 2 bases and J by 10 bases, with 13 bases between them. The CDR3 consists of 13 residues. Germline assignment: CDR1 SGHVS and CDR2 FNYEAQ. CDR3: CASSLNSASAQYF. The CDR3 DNA follows: TGTGCCAGCAGCTTAAATAGCGCTTCGGCGCAGTATTTT.

The chain links TRBV2 to TRBJ2-1; TRBD2 matches 8 bases. The CDR3 is 14 amino acids. Looked up from germline, CDR1 is SNHLY and CDR2 is FYNNEI. V lost 3 bases, J lost 7 bases, and 5 bases stayed unmatched. CDR3 loop: CASSEGRGANEQFF. The CDR3 nucleotides are TGTGCCAGCAGTGAGGGGCGGGGGGCAAATGAGCAGTTCTTC.

This clonotype was counted at least ten times. The V call is TRBV5-1, the J call TRBJ2-5, with D tentatively TRBD2 (6 bases). The germline gives CDR1 SGHRS, CDR2 YFSETQ. The CDR3 has 14 amino acids. Trimming removed 7 bases from V and 4 bases from J, with 17 bases in between. The CDR3 sequence is CASSWGDLPETQYF. The CDR3 DNA sequence: TGCGCCAGCTCCTGGGGGGACCTTCCAGAGACCCAGTACTTC.

This clonotype was counted ten times or more. The genes are TRBV12-3 or TRBV12-4 and TRBJ1-4; no definite D call. The V gene lost 3 bases and the J gene lost 5 bases, with 10 bases spanning the gap. The CDR3 totals 14 residues. The CDR3 DNA reads TGTGCCAGCAGTTTCGAGGGAACCAATGAAAAACTGTTTTTT. Encoded protein: CASSFEGTNEKLFF.

This clonotype has a count of ten or more. The gene calls are TRBV27 and TRBJ2-7; D possibly corresponds to TRBD1 (5 bases). Germline V gene lookup returns CDR1 MNHEY and CDR2 SMNVEV (reference sequence). The CDR3 is 13 amino acids. V shed 4 bases and J shed 3 bases, with 10 bases lying between them. CDR3 region: CASSSLTVYEQYF. CDR3 nucleotide sequence: TGTGCCAGCAGTTCCCTGACAGTCTACGAGCAGTACTTC.

The chain couples TRBV13 to TRBJ2-7; TRBD2 aligns across 10 bases. The germline gives CDR1 PRHDT, CDR2 FYEKMQ (reference sequence). V shed 5 bases and J 0 bases; nucleotides not matched to a gene: 4. This CDR3 region has 15 residues. CDR3: CASSLAGAFSYEQYF. Here the CDR3 DNA reads TGTGCCAGCAGCCTAGCGGGGGCGTTCTCCTACGAGCAGTACTTC. The whole variable domain, remainder taken from reference TRBV13 and TRBJ2-7, is AAGVIQSPRHLIKEKRETATLKCYPIPRHDTVYWYQQGPGQDPQFLISFYEKMQSDKGSIPDRFSAQQFSDYHSELNMSSLELGDSALYFCASSLAGAFSYEQYFGPGTRLTVT.

On this clonotype: A read error is possible here, since a much larger clone lies one base away. This chain's CDR3 is CTSSEEGRDRGHFTHSYNEQFF. CDR3 in DNA: TGTACCAGCAGTGAAGAAGGGCGGGACAGGGGTCATTTCACTCACTCCTACAATGAGCAGTTCTTC. The V and J genes are TRBV6-1 and TRBJ2-1; 10 bases match TRBD1. CDR3 length: 22 residues. CDR1 is MNHNS and CDR2 is SASEGT in the germline V gene.

The chain uses TRBV7-2 and TRBJ2-7; TRBD1 aligns across 10 bases. With 5 bases clipped from V and 5 bases from J, the junction kept 6 bases outside the gene matches. The CDR3 runs 14 residues. The germline CDR1 and CDR2 sequences are SGHTA and FQGNSA. CDR3 coding DNA: TGTGCCAGCAGCGCGCGGGACAGGGGCCACGAGCAGTACTTC. Protein product: CASSARDRGHEQYF. The full variable domain, its missing parts supplied by reference TRBV7-2 and TRBJ2-7, is GAGVSQSPSNKVTEKGKDVELRCDPISGHTALYWYRQSLGQGLEFLIYFQGNSAPDKSGLPSDRFSAERTGGSVSTLTIQRTQQEDSAVYLCASSARDRGHEQYFGPGTRLTVT.

This clonotype was counted only a few times. V gene TRBV12-3 or TRBV12-4 combines with J gene TRBJ2-1, with 7 bases fitting TRBD2. V shed 3 bases, J shed 3 bases, and the junction held 2 bases outside the gene matches. The CDR3 consists of 14 residues. This CDR3 reads CASSLTSFYNEQFF. CDR3 in DNA: TGTGCCAGCAGTTTGACTAGCTTCTACAATGAGCAGTTCTTC.

This chain joins TRBV7-7 and TRBJ1-2; D may be TRBD1 (5 bases). Germline V CDR1 and CDR2: SSHAT, FNYEAQ (reference sequence). CDR3 length: 13 residues. The ends were cut back, 6 bases at V and 4 bases at J, with 12 bases in the middle. The CDR3 reads CASSPGLVYGYTF. Written as DNA, the CDR3 is TGTGCCAGCAGTCCAGGGTTGGTCTATGGCTACACCTTC.

Ten or more counts support this clonotype. This chain joins TRBV12-3 or TRBV12-4 and TRBJ1-1; no reliable D call. There are 13 residues in the CDR3. Trimming pared 1 base from V and 4 bases from J, leaving 7 bases between. The CDR3 DNA reads as TGTGCCAGCAGTTTAGTGGAGGCCACTGAAGCTTTCTTT. It encodes CASSLVEATEAFF.

This clonotype was found many times. The rearrangement uses TRBV12-3 or TRBV12-4 and TRBJ2-7; no clear D gene. The CDR3 consists of 15 residues. V was clipped by 4 bases and J by 2 bases, with 15 bases between them. As DNA, the CDR3 is TGTGCCAGCAGTTCCCATAGTAGGATTGCCTACGAGCAGTACTTC. Its translation is CASSSHSRIAYEQYF.

This chain uses TRBV19 with TRBJ2-3; D possibly corresponds to TRBD2 (6 bases). Trimming removed 3 bases at V and 6 bases at J, with 19 bases between. CDR1 is LNHDA, CDR2 SQIVND, per germline (reference sequence). This CDR3 has 16 residues. The CDR3 region is CASSMSGERMRDTQYF. In DNA, the CDR3 is TGTGCCAGTAGTATGTCGGGAGAAAGAATGAGGGATACGCAGTATTTT.

This clonotype was seen at least ten times. This sequence joins TRBV5-5 and TRBJ1-2; D gene unclear. Germline CDR1 and CDR2: SGHKS and YYEKEE (reference sequence). V dropped 4 bases and J dropped 2 bases, with 15 bases sitting between them. The CDR3 consists of 15 residues. This chain's CDR3 is CASSHLGARNYGYTF. CDR3 in DNA: TGTGCCAGCAGCCACTTGGGAGCCAGAAACTATGGCTACACCTTC.

In its sample, this clonotype was seen many times. J is TRBJ2-7 and V is TRBV11-2, with 7 bases lining up with TRBD2. CDR1 SGHAT and CDR2 FQNNGV come from the germline V gene. CDR3 size: 13 residues. The ends lost 6 bases at V and 3 bases at J; junction bases unmatched: 5. The CDR3 nucleotides are TGTGCCAGCAGAGCCGGGACTATCTACGAGCAGTACTTC. Amino acid sequence: CASRAGTIYEQYF.

The chain combines TRBV10-3 with TRBJ1-2, with TRBD1 matching over 9 bases. Germline CDR1 reads ENHRY; CDR2 reads SYGVKD. The trim removed 7 bases at V and 1 base at J, leaving 4 bases unmatched. The CDR3 runs 14 residues. The DNA for the CDR3 is TGTGCCATCATACAGGACAGGGGTAACTATGGCTACACCTTC. This sequence encodes CAIIQDRGNYGYTF.

In its sample, this clonotype was seen many times. This sequence joins TRBV12-3 or TRBV12-4 and TRBJ2-1; 13 nucleotides agree with TRBD2. The length of the CDR3 is 15 residues. J was trimmed by 7 bases and V by 5 bases; bases with no gene match: 5. The CDR3, as DNA: TGTGCCAGCAGTCTTACTAGCGGGGGGGCGAATGAGCAGTTCTTC. Encoded protein: CASSLTSGGANEQFF.

Remarks on this clonotype: A read error is possible here, since a much larger clone lies one base away. The V gene is TRBV12-3 or TRBV12-4, the J gene TRBJ1-2; maybe TRBD1 (5 bases). The CDR3 has 15 residues. The ends were cut back, 5 bases at V and 6 bases at J, with 19 bases in the middle. The CDR3 region has the DNA TGTGCCAGCAGTCTACCCCCGGGACGGGGGAATGGCTACACCTTC. It codes for CASSLPPGRGNGYTF.

This clonotype showed up many times. The V gene is TRBV7-6, the J gene TRBJ2-1; 13 bases are a match to TRBD2. Germline V gives CDR1 SGHVS, CDR2 FNYEAQ. This CDR3 region has 17 residues. V lost 1 base and J lost 6; bases outside the gene matches: 6. CDR3 sequence: CASSLGGGTSGANEQFF. The DNA for the CDR3 is TGTGCCAGCAGCTTAGGAGGCGGGACTAGCGGGGCCAATGAGCAGTTCTTC.